The 27 T cell receptor beta chains below come from one sample, sequenced in a study of cytomegalovirus exposure and HLA in healthy donors (dated by TCRdb to about 2017). Libraries were built with the immunoSEQ multiplex PCR assay. For the multiplex PCR, a mixture combining 60 forward primers for TCR Vbeta segments and 13 reverse primers for TCR Jbeta segments was used. The immuneACCESS repertoire file appears here via TCRdb, limited to in-frame rearrangements. These files lack a portion of the clones; in checked studies, under half of the deficit traces to unresolved V genes, and the cause of the others is not known. Recorded for this sample are about 140,000 clones; roughly four fifths of them occurred a single time. Approximately 2% of the sample rests with the top ten. What was sequenced was PBMCs. These receptors were taken from a woman aged 40 to 50 in good health and CMV-seronegative.

This clone was seen more than once but under ten times. CDR3 nucleotides: TGTGCCAGCAGTTTAGTTCAGCCAGCGGGAGCCTCTCTCGAGCAGTACTTC. Protein sequence: CASSLVQPAGASLEQYF. The J gene is TRBJ2-7, the V gene TRBV27, with 8 bases identical to TRBD2. After removal of 2 bases from V and 6 bases from J, the junction contained 15 bases not matched to a gene. Germline lookup yields CDR1 MNHEY and CDR2 SMNVEV (reference sequence). The CDR3 is 17 amino acids.

This rearrangement joins TRBV29-1 to TRBJ2-1; a weak D match, TRBD2 (5 bases). Per the germline V gene, CDR1 is SQVTM and CDR2 is ANQGSEA. This CDR3 is built from 13 residues. V was trimmed by 8 bases and J by 2 bases, leaving 13 bases between them. The CDR3 coding sequence is TGCAGCTTCGAGCGGAGTGCCTACAATGAGCAGTTCTTC. This encodes CSFERSAYNEQFF.

The V gene is TRBV27, the J gene TRBJ2-2, with D perhaps TRBD2 (6 bases). The CDR3 consists of 15 residues. V was trimmed by 3 bases and J by 6 bases, leaving 14 bases between them. Per the germline V gene, CDR1 is MNHEY and CDR2 is SMNVEV (reference sequence). The CDR3 is CASSFQSLAAGELFF. CDR3 sequence (DNA): TGTGCCAGCAGTTTCCAGTCCTTAGCGGCCGGGGAGCTGTTTTTT.

This clone has a single count. The chain employs TRBV5-1 and TRBJ2-3; D is ambiguous. CDR1 and CDR2 from the germline V gene are SGHRS and YFSETQ. The CDR3 covers 13 residues. V was shortened by 4 bases and J by 1 base, with 7 bases between the two germline ends. The CDR3 loop is CASSIVGTDTQYF. Here the CDR3 DNA reads TGCGCCAGCAGCATAGTAGGCACAGATACGCAGTATTTT.

The rearrangement links TRBV6-1 to TRBJ2-1; D is ambiguous. Looked up from germline, CDR1 is MNHNS and CDR2 is SASEGT. V lost 7 bases and J 2 bases, leaving 9 bases between the germline ends. This CDR3 spans 13 amino acids. This CDR3 is CASTGEAYNEQFF. The CDR3 nucleotides are TGTGCCAGCACCGGAGAAGCCTACAATGAGCAGTTCTTC.

The J gene is TRBJ2-7, the V gene TRBV18, with 8 bases aligning to TRBD1. Germline V lookup: CDR1 KGHSH, CDR2 LQKENI. This CDR3 comprises 15 residues. With 4 bases clipped from V and 3 bases from J, the junction kept 8 bases outside the gene matches. This chain's CDR3 is CASSQFRDRYYEQYF. CDR3 DNA: TGTGCCAGCTCACAGTTCCGGGACAGGTACTACGAGCAGTACTTC.

The chain couples TRBV10-3 to TRBJ2-1, with 11 nucleotides matching TRBD2. Germline values: CDR1 ENHRY, CDR2 SYGVKD. The CDR3 spans 15 residues. With 6 bases clipped from V and 8 bases from J, the junction kept 9 bases outside the gene matches. The CDR3 DNA reads as TGTGCCATCAGGGAAGGTAGCGGGAGGGCCTATGAGCAGTTCTTC. This sequence encodes CAIREGSGRAYEQFF.

The rearrangement uses TRBV20-1 and TRBJ2-5; D possibly corresponds to TRBD2 (5 bases). Per the germline V gene, CDR1 is DFQATT and CDR2 is SNEGSKA (reference sequence). V lost 3 bases and J 11 bases, leaving 13 bases between the germline ends. This CDR3 has 11 amino acids. CDR3 sequence reads: CSASRTQEQYF. In DNA form, the CDR3 reads TGCAGTGCTAGTAGGACTCAAGAGCAGTACTTC.

This clone was recorded once. V usage is TRBV27 and J usage is TRBJ2-1; 11 bases map to TRBD2. Trimming took 7 bases from V and 8 from J; bases not matched to a gene: 13. Germline V gene data show CDR1 as MNHEY and CDR2 as SMNVEV (reference sequence). This CDR3 comprises 16 residues. Written as DNA, the CDR3 is TGTGCCAGCAACAAACTAGCGGGAGCCAGTATCGATGAGCAGTTCTTC. Amino acids: CASNKLAGASIDEQFF.

The chain has TRBV19 and TRBJ2-7; TRBD2 aligns across 7 bases. Trimming at V came to 3 bases and at J to 8 bases, leaving 13 bases not matched to a gene. The CDR3 has 15 residues. Germline V gene sequence: CDR1 LNHDA, CDR2 SQIVND (reference sequence). The CDR3 protein is CASSMIGGSFTKQYF. CDR3 nucleotide sequence: TGTGCCAGTAGTATGATCGGCGGGAGTTTCACCAAGCAGTACTTC.

The rearrangement uses TRBV28 and TRBJ2-7; D may be TRBD1 (6 bases). The germline V and J ends were trimmed by 6 bases and 3 bases, with 15 bases remaining between them. CDR3 size: 14 residues. Germline-derived CDR1 and CDR2 are MDHEN and SYDVKM. As DNA, the CDR3 is TGTGCCAGCAGCCTTACGGGACACCTCTACGAGCAGTACTTC. It yields the protein CASSLTGHLYEQYF.

The CDR3 is CASSEATGGRSEAFF. CDR3 DNA: TGTGCCAGCAGTGAAGCTACAGGGGGCCGATCTGAAGCTTTCTTT. The V gene is TRBV6-1, the J gene TRBJ1-1; 9 positions agree with TRBD1. The ends lost 0 bases at V and 6 bases at J; junction bases unmatched: 5. The germline V gene has CDR1 MNHNS and CDR2 SASEGT. The CDR3 length is 15 residues.

The rearrangement links TRBV4-3 to TRBJ2-3, with TRBD2 matching over 8 bases. The CDR3 has 16 residues. V lost 1 base to trimming and J lost 4 bases; unmatched junction nucleotides: 7. Germline CDR1 and CDR2: LGHNA and YSLEER. As DNA, the CDR3 is TGCGCCAGCAGCCAAGGTTCGAGCGGGAGTCCAGATACGCAGTATTTT. It specifies CASSQGSSGSPDTQYF.

This clone appeared a single time. The chain links TRBV5-4 to TRBJ2-5; TRBD2 aligns across 8 bases. From germline, CDR1 is SGHNT and CDR2 YYREEE (reference sequence). Trimming took 2 bases from V and 4 from J; bases not matched to a gene: 4. There are 14 residues in the CDR3. This chain's CDR3 is CASSLRLARETQYF. DNA of the CDR3: TGTGCCAGCAGCTTACGACTAGCGCGAGAGACCCAGTACTTC.

The chain combines TRBV28 with TRBJ1-2; unclear D gene. The CDR3 covers 11 residues. Trimming left V 4 bases short and J 7 bases short, with 7 bases between. CDR1 MDHEN and CDR2 SYDVKM come from the germline V gene. CDR3 amino acids: CASSYVRGYTF. DNA for the CDR3: TGTGCCAGCAGTTATGTCCGTGGCTACACCTTC.

The chain is built from TRBV19 and TRBJ1-4; D is uncertain. Looked up from germline, CDR1 is LNHDA and CDR2 is SQIVND (reference sequence). Trimming shortened V by 6 bases and J by 0 bases, and 11 bases separated the two germline ends. The CDR3 spans 15 residues. This CDR3 reads CASRAGFTTNEKLFF. The CDR3 nucleotides are TGTGCCAGTAGGGCCGGGTTCACAACTAATGAAAAACTGTTTTTT.

The genes are TRBV7-6 and TRBJ2-1, with a weak D call TRBD1 (6 bases). The CDR3 extends over 16 amino acids. Trimming left V 6 bases short and J 0 bases short, with 15 bases between. The V gene's germline CDR1 is SGHVS and CDR2 FNYEAQ. The CDR3 nucleotides read TGTGCCAGCAGTTCGTTGGGGGCGAGCTCCTACAATGAGCAGTTCTTC. It specifies CASSSLGASSYNEQFF.

This chain uses TRBV7-9 with TRBJ2-1; 7 bases agree with TRBD2. With V trimmed by 3 bases and J by 5 bases, 4 bases remained unmatched. Germline V lookup: CDR1 SEHNR, CDR2 FQNEAQ (reference sequence). CDR3 length: 14 amino acids. The CDR3 coding sequence is TGTGCCAGCAGCTTTCTAGCGGATAACAATGAGCAGTTCTTC. Protein sequence: CASSFLADNNEQFF.

The chain employs TRBV14 and TRBJ2-7; possibly TRBD2 for D (5 bases). The germline V and J ends were trimmed by 3 bases and 5 bases, with 8 bases remaining between them. From germline, CDR1 is SGHDN and CDR2 FVKESK. CDR3 length: 12 residues. The CDR3 reads CASSHGVHEQYF. For the CDR3, the DNA is TGTGCCAGCAGCCACGGGGTGCACGAGCAGTACTTC.

The V and J genes are TRBV5-1 and TRBJ1-2; 7 bases map to TRBD1. The germline V gene encodes CDR1 SGHRS and CDR2 YFSETQ. Germline trimming cut 4 bases from V and 10 bases from J; bases unmatched to any gene: 10. CDR3 length: 13 residues. This chain's CDR3 is CASSPQGLDVYTF. In DNA form, the CDR3 reads TGCGCCAGCAGCCCACAGGGGCTGGATGTCTACACCTTC. The full variable domain, its missing parts supplied by reference TRBV5-1 and TRBJ1-2, is KAGVTQTPRYLIKTRGQQVTLSCSPISGHRSVSWYQQTPGQGLQFLFEYFSETQRNKGNFPGRFSGRQFSNSRSEMNVSTLELGDSALYLCASSPQGLDVYTFGSGTRLTVV.

The chain recombines TRBV27 with TRBJ2-1; TRBD2 aligns across 7 bases. The germline CDR1 and CDR2 sequences are MNHEY and SMNVEV (reference sequence). CDR3 size: 13 residues. With V trimmed by 10 bases and J by 9 bases, 12 bases remained unmatched. The CDR3 DNA sequence: TGTGCCACCAAATTAGACTCGGGGGGTGAGCAGTTCTTC. This gives the protein CATKLDSGGEQFF.

The CDR3 spells CASSVRGRGETQYF. The CDR3 bases are TGTGCCAGCAGTGTTCGGGGCAGGGGTGAGACCCAGTACTTC. The gene calls are TRBV25-1 and TRBJ2-5; a possible D gene is TRBD1 (6 bases). V lost 4 bases to trimming and J lost 5 bases, with 14 bases between them. CDR1 is MGHDK, CDR2 SYGVNS, per germline. The CDR3 loop spans 14 amino acids.

The V and J genes are TRBV7-6 and TRBJ2-3; 9 bases are shared with TRBD2. With 4 bases clipped from V and 3 bases from J, the junction kept 8 bases outside the gene matches. Germline-derived CDR1 and CDR2 are SGHVS and FNYEAQ. The CDR3 has 16 amino acids. Here the CDR3 reads CASSSIAGVWTDTQYF. In nucleotides, the CDR3 is TGTGCCAGCAGCTCTATAGCGGGAGTTTGGACAGATACGCAGTATTTT. Full variable domain (outside the CDR3, taken from reference TRBV7-6 and TRBJ2-3): GAGVSQSPRYKVTKRGQDVALRCDPISGHVSLYWYRQALGQGPEFLTYFNYEAQQDKSGLPNDRFSAERPEGSISTLTIQRTEQRDSAMYRCASSSIAGVWTDTQYFGPGTRLTVL.

J is TRBJ2-7 and V is TRBV6-5, with TRBD1 identical over 7 bases. The CDR3 totals 12 residues. Germline V gene data show CDR1 as MNHEY and CDR2 as SVGAGI. The V segment lost 5 bases and the J segment 4 bases; nucleotides outside the gene matches: 2. For the CDR3, the DNA is TGTGCCAGCAGTCCCAGGGGGTACGAGCAGTACTTC. The encoded protein is CASSPRGYEQYF.

The V call is TRBV6-1, the J call TRBJ1-6; TRBD1 matches 10 bases. CDR3 length: 15 amino acids. Trimming at V came to 5 bases and at J to 9 bases, leaving 7 bases not matched to a gene. Germline V gene data show CDR1 as MNHNS and CDR2 as SASEGT. The CDR3 reads CASSRKGQGGSPLHF. The CDR3 bases are TGTGCCAGCAGTCGCAAAGGACAGGGGGGTTCACCCCTCCACTTT.

This sequence joins TRBV28 and TRBJ2-6; 10 bases map to TRBD2. There are 15 residues in the CDR3. CDR1 and CDR2 from the germline V gene are MDHEN and SYDVKM. V dropped 5 bases and J dropped 2; count of bases not matched to a gene: 0. CDR3 residues: CASSLAGAGANVLTF. CDR3 sequence (DNA): TGTGCCAGCAGTCTAGCGGGAGCTGGGGCCAACGTCCTGACTTTC.

The chain joins TRBV28 to TRBJ2-7; TRBD1 matches at 8 bases. CDR3 length equals 13 residues. Per the germline V gene, CDR1 is MDHEN and CDR2 is SYDVKM. V lost 8 bases, J lost 0 bases, and 3 bases stayed unmatched. CDR3 DNA: TGTGCCAGCCTCGACAGGGGCTCCTACGAGCAGTACTTC. As protein: CASLDRGSYEQYF. Based on the CDR3 plus reference TRBV28 and TRBJ2-7, the full variable domain is DVKVTQSSRYLVKRTGEKVFLECVQDMDHENMFWYRQDPGLGLRLIYFSYDVKMKEKGDIPEGYSVSREKKERFSLILESASTNQTSMYLCASLDRGSYEQYFGPGTRLTVT.